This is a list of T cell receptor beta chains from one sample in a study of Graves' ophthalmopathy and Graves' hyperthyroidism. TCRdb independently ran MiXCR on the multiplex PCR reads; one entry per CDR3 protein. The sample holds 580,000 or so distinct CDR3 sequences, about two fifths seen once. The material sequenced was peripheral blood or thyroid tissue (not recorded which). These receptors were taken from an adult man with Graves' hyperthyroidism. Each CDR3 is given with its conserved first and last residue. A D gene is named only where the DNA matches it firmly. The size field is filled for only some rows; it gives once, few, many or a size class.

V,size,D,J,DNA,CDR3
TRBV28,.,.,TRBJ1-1,TGTGCCAGCAGTTTACGTAATCGACAGCAAGCTTTCTTT,CASSLRNRQQAFF
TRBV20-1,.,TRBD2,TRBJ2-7,TGCAGTGCTAGTTCCCTGACTAGCGGGCGCACCTACGAGCAGTACTTC,CSASSLTSGRTYEQYF
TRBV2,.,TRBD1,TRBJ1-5,TGTGCCAGCAGTGGCAGGACAGGGGGCGTCAATCAGCCCCAGCATTTT,CASSGRTGGVNQPQHF
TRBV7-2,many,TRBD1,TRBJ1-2,TGTGCCAGCAGCTTGGGACAGGGGCGCTACACCTTC,CASSLGQGRYTF
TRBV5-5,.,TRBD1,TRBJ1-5,TGTGCCAGCAGCCCGGGGATACAGGGGGCGAGCAATCAGCCCCAGCATTTT,CASSPGIQGASNQPQHF
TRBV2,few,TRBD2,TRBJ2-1,TGTGCCAGCAGTGTGGGACTAGCGGGAGTGAATGAGCAGTTCTTC,CASSVGLAGVNEQFF
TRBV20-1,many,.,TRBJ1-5,TGCAGTGCTCCCTTTTTCGGCGAGCCCCAGCATTTT,CSAPFFGEPQHF
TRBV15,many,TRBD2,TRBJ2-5,TGTGCCACCAGCAGGGCCAGCGGGGTAGAGACCCAGTACTTC,CATSRASGVETQYF
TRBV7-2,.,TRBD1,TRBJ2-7,TGTGCCAGCAGCTTCTGGGACAGGGGGGTTTACGAGCAGTACTTC,CASSFWDRGVYEQYF
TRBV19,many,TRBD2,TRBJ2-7,TGTGCCAGTAGCCCCGGACTAGTTGGATACGAGCAGTACTTC,CASSPGLVGYEQYF
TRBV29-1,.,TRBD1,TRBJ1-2,TGCAGCGTTTTAGAGGGGGCCGGCTACACCTTC,CSVLEGAGYTF
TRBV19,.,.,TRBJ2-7,TGTGCCAGTAGTGTCTCCATAAGGGGTTACAATGAGCAGTACTTC,CASSVSIRGYNEQYF
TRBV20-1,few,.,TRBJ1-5,TGCAGTGCTAGAGAAGATGGCAATCAGCCCCAGCATTTT,CSAREDGNQPQHF
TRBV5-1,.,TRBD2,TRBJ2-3,TGCGCCAGCAGCGGAGGACTAGCGGGAGTACTAGTAGATACGCAGTATTTT,CASSGGLAGVLVDTQYF
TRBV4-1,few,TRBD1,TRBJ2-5,TGCGCCAGCAGCGGTTACGGGACAGGTGAATCGGGGCGGCCTCAAGAGACCCAGTACTTC,CASSGYGTGESGRPQETQYF
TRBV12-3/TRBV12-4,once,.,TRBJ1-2,TGTGCCATCAGTGAGCAAGGAGGGGCTACCTTTGGCTACACCTTC,CAISEQGGATFGYTF
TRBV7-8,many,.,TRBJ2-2,TGTGCCAGCAGCTTTAGCACCGGGGAGCTGTTTTTT,CASSFSTGELFF
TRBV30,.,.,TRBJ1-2,TGTGCCTGGAGTGCAGGGGAGGGCTATGGCTACACCTTC,CAWSAGEGYGYTF
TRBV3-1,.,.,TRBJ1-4,TGTGCCAGCGAGGACAGTGCAACTAATGGAAAACTGTTTTTT,CASEDSATNGKLFF
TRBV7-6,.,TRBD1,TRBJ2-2,TGTGCCAGCAGCTCCGAGCGAGGGGGCGCGAACACCGGGGAGCTGTTTTTT,CASSSERGGANTGELFF
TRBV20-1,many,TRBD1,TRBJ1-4,TGCAGTGCTTCTGACAGGGGGCAGGGGGATGAAAAACTGTTTTTT,CSASDRGQGDEKLFF
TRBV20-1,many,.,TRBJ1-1,TGCAGTGCTAGTTCTGAGGGGATGTCCGCTGAAGCTTTCTTT,CSASSEGMSAEAFF